One T cell receptor (beta chain) is described in this entry. The sample holds many counts of this clonotype. Its antigen remains undetermined. There are no base qualities to consult, and no much larger clone falls within one base. The CDR3 holds 14 amino acids from the cysteine to the phenylalanine. Kept here is only the CDR3 DNA, which spans 42 bases and is read in frame from base 1. V gives up 4 bases and J gives up 3 bases, and the segment between their germline ends measures 13 bases. The germline V gene sets CDR1 to MGHRA and CDR2 to YSYEKL. The data were taken from a study of blood T cells in healthy people across ages (dated by TCRdb to the mid-2010s). Background on the whole study: In model experiments, template switching captured about one uniquely barcoded TCR beta cDNA molecule for every two T cells. For two donors (one aged 18 to 30 and one aged 80 or older), the study analyzed two additional independent replicas of 1 million unique cDNA reads from the same blood draw. The study measured age-related changes in TCR beta repertoire diversity using deep sequencing normalized with unique cDNA molecular identifiers. To avoid experimental bias, donors of different ages were distributed randomly across sequencing lanes. Four age groups were formed from the donors: young (average 16 years), middle-aged (approximately 40), aged (more than 55) and long-lived (roughly 81).

Broader findings and caveats from the paper: Bulk unsorted PBMC profiling prevented conclusive comparison of naive and antigen-experienced compartments. The long-lived group showed more naive CD4+ T cells, fewer expanded clones and increased TCR diversity than the aged group, suggesting age selection. Because donor CMV infection status was unknown, age-related changes in expanded clonotypes were potentially confounded. Estimates of total diversity from one million sequenced T cells were regarded as lower bounds and underestimates. As age increased, observed TCR beta diversity per million T cells dropped in a roughly linear way, and a significant reduction was already evident by age 40. Observed TCR beta diversity correlated strongly with the percentage of naive T cells measured by flow cytometry.

The roughly 39 donors, aged roughly 6 to 95 years, were systemically healthy Caucasian individuals from Russia. Each donor gave approximately 9.3 milliliters of peripheral blood, collected into EDTA-treated Vacutainer tubes. Ficoll-Paque density-gradient centrifugation was used to isolate PBMCs, with at least 7 million per sample. Trizol reagent was used to extract total RNA from the PBMCs, yielding at least 5.5 micrograms per sample. For every donor, flow cytometry on a PBMC aliquot measured the percentage of naive CD45RAhigh/CD27high T cells. Library prep was done by 5' RACE. Data came from an Illumina HiSeq 2500. A second roughly 7 to 12 cycle PCR used a sample-barcoded 5' primer and a J-beta primer mix. A template-switch 5' adaptor carrying 12 random nucleotides introduced a unique molecular identifier onto each TCR beta cDNA molecule. At least 2.5 million CDR3-containing paired-end reads were obtained from each sample. All of the RNA was converted into first-strand cDNA using the Mint cDNA synthesis kit, with a TRBC-specific oligonucleotide serving as the primer. After uracil-DNA glycosylase treatment, a first 18-cycle PCR used universal primers M1SS and BC2_uni_R on all cDNA. On the authors' methods: For normalization, 1 million high-quality reads were randomly selected from each sample, with every read carrying a distinct molecular identifier. Reads sharing molecular identifiers were discarded rather than binned into consensus sequences. MiTCR, set to a Q25 quality threshold and the strictest error-elimination algorithm, was used for CDR3 identification, clonotype clustering and error correction. A nonparametric unseen species model with Euler transformation was used to estimate a lower bound on total TCR beta diversity. Starting from the raw public reads, TCRdb applied fastp trimming at Q25, assembled clones with MiXCR and retained in-frame beta chains. One record per CDR3 amino acid sequence lists the most common genes and DNA. The V and J calls reflect TCRdb's pipeline rather than the authors' work. The sample profile shows about 1.6 million distinct CDR3 sequences; approximately 32% of them were found once. About 11% of the sample is in the top ten clones.

The chain is encoded by TRBV4-1 joined to TRBJ2-7; the D gene is unclear. The clonotype comes from a woman in her twenties or thirties in good health. The sequenced material came from blood. For the CDR3, the sequence is CASSPVGSNYEQYF. The sequence in DNA is TGCGCCAGCAGCCCTGTTGGCTCGAACTACGAGCAGTACTTC.